The entry that follows covers one T cell receptor beta chain sequence. This CDR3 spans 13 amino acids. From germline, CDR1 is LGHDT and CDR2 YNNKEL (reference sequence). The V and J ends lost 0 bases and 13 bases, in that order; junction bases with no gene match: 6. Only in-frame clones appear in the TCRdb table, and some are missing; sequencing was by immunoSEQ multiplex PCR. The sample lists some 20,000 clones, nearly 90% occurring once. This record comes from a study of blood T cell repertoires in COVID-19. The sample comprised peripheral blood. This TCR was sampled from a human donor with active COVID-19. The donor label of this sample is uncertain. V usage is TRBV3-1 (or the pseudogene TRBV3-2) and J usage is TRBJ1-5, with 7 nucleotides matching TRBD1. CDR3 region: CASSQDPGGEQHF. The CDR3 DNA is TGTGCCAGCAGCCAAGATCCAGGGGGAGAACAGCATTTT.